Listed here are 14 T cell receptor beta chains from one sample, sequenced in a study of T cell responses to AZD1222 COVID-19 vaccine. Sequencing was performed with immunoSEQ multiplex PCR; in TCRdb, only in-frame clones are kept and a portion is missing. The sample contains 110,000 to 150,000 clones, 85% to 95% of which appear only once. The specimen comprised peripheral blood, sampled on day 0 of MenACWY control vaccination. These receptors were taken from an adult in good health.

The V call is TRBV15, the J call TRBJ2-7, with a weak D call TRBD2 (5 bases). The germline CDR1 and CDR2 sequences are LNHNV and YYDKDF (reference sequence). The CDR3 runs to 15 residues. Trimming took off 3 bases at V and 2 bases at J, with 14 bases between the two ends. CDR3 protein: CATSSRGYGTYEQYF. The CDR3 DNA follows: TGTGCCACCAGCAGCCGGGGTTACGGTACCTACGAGCAGTACTTC.

This clone was detected once. The chain uses TRBV19 and TRBJ2-3; 9 bases are a match to TRBD2. The CDR3 loop spans 16 amino acids. The V gene end was trimmed by 3 bases and the J gene end by 4 bases; junction bases not matched to a gene: 8. In germline, CDR1 is LNHDA, CDR2 SQIVND (reference sequence). CDR3 coding DNA: TGTGCCAGTAGTATGCGGGGGGGCGGAGGTGCAGATACGCAGTATTTT. Amino acids: CASSMRGGGGADTQYF.

The chain is built from TRBV27 and TRBJ1-1; 7 bases match TRBD1. The germline gives CDR1 MNHEY, CDR2 SMNVEV (reference sequence). CDR3 length: 13 amino acids. V lost 4 bases, J lost 11 bases, and 10 bases stayed unmatched. The CDR3, as DNA: TGTGCCAGCAGTTCGTGGAGGGGGCGGATGGCTTTCTTT. Its translation: CASSSWRGRMAFF.

The rearrangement uses TRBV19 and TRBJ1-1; D may be TRBD1 (5 bases). Germline V gene lookup returns CDR1 LNHDA and CDR2 SQIVND (reference sequence). There are 14 residues in the CDR3. Trimming stripped 5 bases from V and 5 bases from J, with 15 bases between. CDR3: CASSPDILLTEAFF. CDR3 nucleotide sequence: TGTGCCAGTAGTCCGGACATCTTATTAACTGAAGCTTTCTTT.

As concerns this clone: Its ends do not fully match the called genes, so a read error is possible. This chain's CDR3 is CAGSHRDLRGYTF. The CDR3 DNA follows: TGCGCCGGCAGCCACCGGGACCTCCGCGGCTACACCTTC. The genes are TRBV5-1 and TRBJ1-2; weak D call: TRBD1 (5 bases). Germline lookup yields CDR1 SGHRS and CDR2 YFSETQ. The length of the CDR3 is 13 residues. Full variable domain (missing parts from reference TRBV5-1 and TRBJ1-2): KAGVTQTPRYLIKTRGQQVTLSCSPISGHRSVSWYQQTPGQGLQFLFEYFSETQRNKGNFPGRFSGRQFSNSRSEMNVSTLELGDSALYLCAGSHRDLRGYTFGSGTRLTVV.

The chain couples TRBV5-1 to TRBJ2-7, with TRBD1 matching 8 bases. Germline lookup yields CDR1 SGHRS and CDR2 YFSETQ. J gave up 4 bases and V 4 bases, and 7 bases lay outside the gene matches. CDR3 length: 14 amino acids. CDR3 in DNA: TGCGCCAGCAGCGTAGGACAGGGTGCGTACGAGCAGTACTTC. Protein: CASSVGQGAYEQYF.

V is TRBV5-5 and J is TRBJ1-2; D may be TRBD1 (6 bases). The CDR3 length is 15 residues. From germline, CDR1 is SGHKS and CDR2 YYEKEE (reference sequence). With 4 bases removed from V and 2 bases from J, the gap between germline ends came to 15 bases. Here the CDR3 DNA reads TGTGCCAGCAGCCCCACAGGGTTGGGGAACTATGGCTACACCTTC. Its translation: CASSPTGLGNYGYTF.

The rearrangement joins TRBV19 to TRBJ2-7, with 12 bases identical to TRBD1. The CDR3 loop spans 14 amino acids. CDR1 and CDR2 (germline): LNHDA, SQIVND (reference sequence). V was clipped by 6 bases and J by 4 bases; unmatched bases: 4. The CDR3 DNA reads TGTGCCAGTAGAAAGGGACAGGGGGCTTACGAGCAGTACTTC. Protein sequence: CASRKGQGAYEQYF.

The chain couples TRBV30 to TRBJ2-7; 11 bases are shared with TRBD2. The CDR3 runs 13 residues. Germline V gives CDR1 GTSNPN, CDR2 SVGIG (reference sequence). J gave up 6 bases and V 3 bases, and 4 bases lay outside the gene matches. The CDR3 DNA reads as TGTGCCTGGAGACTAGCGGGAGTTAGCGAGCAGTACTTC. It specifies CAWRLAGVSEQYF. Full variable domain (rest looked up from reference TRBV30 and TRBJ2-7): SQTIHQWPATLVQPVGSPLSLECTVEGTSNPNLYWYRQAAGRGLQLLFYSVGIGQISSEVPQNLSASRPQDRQFILSSKKLLLSDSGFYLCAWRLAGVSEQYFGPGTRLTVT.

This chain uses TRBV7-9 with TRBJ1-5, with D possibly matching TRBD1 (6 bases). Trimming left V 1 base short and J 10 bases short, with 8 bases between. CDR1 is SEHNR, CDR2 FQNEAQ, per germline (reference sequence). The CDR3 totals 12 residues. CDR3 region: CASSLEGTPQHF. The DNA for the CDR3 is TGTGCCAGCAGCTTAGAGGGGACACCCCAGCATTTT.

This clone was seen only a few times. The chain joins TRBV28 to TRBJ2-7; D is perhaps TRBD1 (6 bases). Trimming removed 2 bases from V and 2 bases from J, with 13 bases in between. The CDR3 has 15 residues. Germline CDR1 and CDR2: MDHEN and SYDVKM. The CDR3 nucleotides read TGTGCCAGCAGTTTAGGGGTAGGGGGTCCCTACGAGCAGTACTTC. Encoded protein: CASSLGVGGPYEQYF.

As regards this clone: Germline and junction disagree at one end, which may indicate a read error. The chain joins TRBV12-3 or TRBV12-4 to TRBJ1-2; 9 nucleotides agree with TRBD1. The CDR3 has 12 amino acids. Here the CDR3 DNA reads TGTGCCAGCAGTCCGGGACAGGGAATGGTGATCTTC. It is translated as CASSPGQGMVIF.

To note about this clone: Other nucleotide sequences in the sample specify the same CDR3. CDR3 in amino acids: CASSLDSSSYEQYF. CDR3 coding DNA: TGCGCCAGCAGCTTAGACAGCAGCTCCTACGAGCAGTACTTC. The chain carries TRBV5-1 and TRBJ2-7, with D maybe TRBD1 (5 bases). Germline CDR1 and CDR2: SGHRS and YFSETQ. This CDR3 spans 14 amino acids. V lost 2 bases to trimming and J lost 0 bases, with 9 bases between them.

The rearrangement links TRBV9 to TRBJ1-2; D possibly corresponds to TRBD1 (5 bases). Looked up from germline, CDR1 is SGDLS and CDR2 is YYNGEE. Trimming took 5 bases from V and 8 from J, leaving 16 bases between them. The CDR3 has 13 residues. The CDR3 DNA reads as TGTGCCAGCAGTCAAAATTGGGGGGACGGCTACACCTTC. Translated: CASSQNWGDGYTF.